The 10 T cell receptor beta chains listed next were all sequenced from one sample in a study of breast tumors, draining lymph nodes, adjacent tissues. TCRdb analysed the multiplex PCR reads with MiXCR anew, one entry per CDR3 protein. This table holds approximately 47,000 distinct CDR3 sequences, approximately 22% found once. Source material: breast tumor tissue. The receptors here all came from a female donor with breast cancer. Some clones in this sample may be carry-over from other donors' samples.

CDR3 in amino acids: CASSQQTSGRADEQYF. CDR3 coding DNA: TGCGCCAGCAGCCAACAAACTAGCGGGAGGGCCGACGAGCAGTACTTC. The chain employs TRBV4-1 and TRBJ2-7; 13 positions match TRBD2. V dropped 2 bases and J dropped 5; count of bases not matched to a gene: 6. There are 16 residues in the CDR3. CDR1 MGHRA and CDR2 YSYEKL come from the germline V gene.

As regards this clonotype: At one end the junction does not follow the germline gene, possibly because of a read error. The CDR3 DNA sequence: TGTGCCAGCAGTTCCAGGACCAACGAGCGGTACTTC. Translation: CASSSRTNERYF. J is TRBJ2-7 and V is TRBV2; D is uncertain. The germline V gene encodes CDR1 SNHLY and CDR2 FYNNEI. The CDR3 has 12 amino acids. The full variable domain, its missing parts supplied by reference TRBV2 and TRBJ2-7, is EPEVTQTPSHQVTQMGQEVILRCVPISNHLYFYWYRQILGQKVEFLVSFYNNEISEKSEIFDDQFSVERPDGSNFTLKIRSTKLEDSAMYFCASSSRTNERYFGPGTRLTVT.

A note on this clonotype: With a much larger clone just one base away, this may be a read error. The chain uses TRBV3-1 and TRBJ1-2, with 12 bases matching TRBD1. The CDR3 consists of 14 residues. Germline-derived CDR1 and CDR2 are LGHDT and YNNKEL (reference sequence). CDR3 protein: CASGQSGTGGTYTF. Written as DNA, the CDR3 is TGTGCCAGCGGCCAGTCCGGGACAGGGGGCACCTACACCTTC.

The CDR3 DNA is TGCAGTGCTGACAGGGACAGGCCCATCTATGGCTACACCTTC. Translating gives CSADRDRPIYGYTF. The chain joins TRBV20-1 to TRBJ1-2, with TRBD1 matching 8 bases. Unmatched junction bases numbered 9, after V lost 5 bases and J lost 4 bases. Germline-derived CDR1 and CDR2 are DFQATT and SNEGSKA (reference sequence). The CDR3 spans 14 residues.

This clonotype was seen repeatedly, ten times or more. The J gene is TRBJ2-3, the V gene TRBV9, with D tentatively TRBD1 or TRBD2 (5 bases each). Germline V gene lookup returns CDR1 SGDLS and CDR2 YYNGEE. The CDR3 extends over 15 amino acids. Trimming shortened V by 10 bases and J by 4 bases, and 22 bases separated the two germline ends. CDR3: CARRLLGERADTQYF. The CDR3 bases are TGTGCCCGACGACTGTTGGGGGAAAGGGCAGATACGCAGTATTTT. The whole variable domain, filled in from reference TRBV9 and TRBJ2-3, reads DSGVTQTPKHLITATGQRVTLRCSPRSGDLSVYWYQQSLDQGLQFLIQYYNGEERAKGNILERFSAQQFPDLHSELNLSSLELGDSALYFCARRLLGERADTQYFGPGTRLTVL.

This clonotype came up many times. J is TRBJ2-1 and V is TRBV20-1, with TRBD2 identical over 8 bases. Trimming took 2 bases from V and 3 from J; bases not matched to a gene: 6. CDR1 and CDR2 (germline): DFQATT, SNEGSKA (reference sequence). This CDR3 is 15 amino acids long. In DNA, the CDR3 is TGCAGTGCTAGACTCACTAGCGGATACTACAATGAGCAGTTCTTC. Translating gives CSARLTSGYYNEQFF.

This clonotype was counted at least ten times. The rearrangement joins TRBV10-3 to TRBJ1-3, with D possibly matching TRBD1 (5 bases). The CDR3 spans 14 residues. The germline V gene encodes CDR1 ENHRY and CDR2 SYGVKD. With 2 bases removed from V and 1 base from J, the gap between germline ends came to 6 bases. Written as DNA, the CDR3 is TGTGCCATCAGTGAGAAGGGGTCTGGAAACACCATATATTTT. The encoded protein is CAISEKGSGNTIYF.

A few counts support this clonotype. This chain uses TRBV2 with TRBJ2-4; 12 positions match TRBD2. The CDR3 has 15 amino acids. Germline V gives CDR1 SNHLY, CDR2 FYNNEI. V dropped 9 bases and J dropped 8; count of bases not matched to a gene: 11. As DNA, the CDR3 is TGTGCCAGTACTAGCGGGGGGTGGGGCATGGACATTCAGTACTTC. Translating gives CASTSGGWGMDIQYF.

This clonotype was counted many times. The V call is TRBV6-1, the J call TRBJ2-5; D possibly corresponds to TRBD1 (6 bases). V was trimmed by 8 bases and J by 2 bases, leaving 18 bases between them. Germline V gives CDR1 MNHNS, CDR2 SASEGT. CDR3 length: 15 residues. The CDR3 nucleotides are TGTGCCAGCTTCGAGGCATGGACAGCACAAGAGACCCAGTACTTC. It translates to CASFEAWTAQETQYF.

For this clonotype: A much larger clone lies one base from this, so it may be a read error. In this CDR3 the conserved last residue, phenylalanine or tryptophan, is missing, so a read error is likely. The DNA for the CDR3 is TGTGCCAGCAGGTTGTTAGGTATGGGCAATCAGCCCCAGCATCTT. Protein product: CASRLLGMGNQPQHL. This chain joins TRBV6-5 and TRBJ1-5; D remains unclear. CDR1 is MNHEY and CDR2 is SVGAGI in the germline V gene. There are 15 residues in the CDR3. The V end lost 6 bases, the J end lost 2 bases, and 14 bases lay between the germline ends.